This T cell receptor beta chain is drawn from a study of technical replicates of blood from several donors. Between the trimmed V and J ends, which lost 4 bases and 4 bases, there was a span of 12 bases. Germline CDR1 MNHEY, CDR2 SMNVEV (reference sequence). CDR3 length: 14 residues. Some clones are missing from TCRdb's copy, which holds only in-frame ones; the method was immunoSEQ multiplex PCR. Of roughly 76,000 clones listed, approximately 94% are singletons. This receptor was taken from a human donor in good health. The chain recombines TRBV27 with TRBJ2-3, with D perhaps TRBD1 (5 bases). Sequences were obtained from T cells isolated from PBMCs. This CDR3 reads CASSSGRAPDTQYF. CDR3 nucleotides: TGTGCCAGCAGTTCTGGCAGGGCCCCAGATACGCAGTATTTT.